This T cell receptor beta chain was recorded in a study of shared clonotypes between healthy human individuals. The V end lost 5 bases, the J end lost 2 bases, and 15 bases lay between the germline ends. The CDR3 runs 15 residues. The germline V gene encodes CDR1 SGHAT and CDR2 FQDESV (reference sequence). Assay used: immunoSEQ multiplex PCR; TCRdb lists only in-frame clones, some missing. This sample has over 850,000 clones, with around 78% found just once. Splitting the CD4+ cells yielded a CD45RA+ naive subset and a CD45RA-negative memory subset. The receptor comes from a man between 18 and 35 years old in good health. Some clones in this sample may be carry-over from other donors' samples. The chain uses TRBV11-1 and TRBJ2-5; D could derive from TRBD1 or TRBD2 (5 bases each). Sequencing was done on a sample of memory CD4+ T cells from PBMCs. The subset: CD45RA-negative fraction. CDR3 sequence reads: CASSAPGPLQETQYF. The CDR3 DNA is TGTGCCAGCAGCGCCCCGGGACCCCTACAAGAGACCCAGTACTTC.